The 20 T cell receptor beta chains listed next were all sequenced from one sample in a study of T-cell reconstitution after alpha-beta-depleted transplantation in children. It was with unique molecular identifiers that the TCRbeta library was prepared. TCRdb re-called the PCR reads with MiXCR, one entry per CDR3 protein. The sample consists of over 200,000 distinct CDR3 sequences, roughly a tenth of them appearing once. Sequencing used PBMCs from the stem cell graft donor, obtained from the stem cell graft. The origin of the receptors is a human donor who donated a stem cell graft to a child with acute lymphoblastic leukemia.

The chain joins TRBV5-4 to TRBJ1-2, with a tentative D call TRBD1 (5 bases). V was clipped by 0 bases and J by 2 bases, with 14 bases between them. This CDR3 has 16 amino acids. From germline, CDR1 is SGHNT and CDR2 YYREEE (reference sequence). The DNA for the CDR3 is TGTGCCAGCAGCTTGGCCGCCGGGGCACGGAACTATGGCTACACCTTC. It encodes CASSLAAGARNYGYTF. Full variable domain (rest looked up from reference TRBV5-4 and TRBJ1-2): ETGVTQSPTHLIKTRGQQVTLRCSSQSGHNTVSWYQQALGQGPQFIFQYYREEENGRGNFPPRFSGLQFPNYSSELNVNALELDDSALYLCASSLAAGARNYGYTFGSGTRLTVV.

As regards this clonotype: Lacking the conserved final phenylalanine or tryptophan, this CDR3 likely reflects a read error. The V gene is TRBV18, the J gene TRBJ2-1; D unresolved. The CDR3 extends over 12 amino acids. V lost 3 bases, J lost 6 bases, and 6 bases lay in between. In germline, CDR1 is KGHSH, CDR2 LQKENI. In DNA form, the CDR3 reads TGTGCCAGCTCACCGTCGGGCAATGAGCAGTTCTAC. Encoded protein: CASSPSGNEQFY.

This clonotype was picked up many times. The chain recombines TRBV5-1 with TRBJ2-1; 10 bases fit TRBD1. CDR3 size: 16 residues. Looked up from germline, CDR1 is SGHRS and CDR2 is YFSETQ. The trim removed 0 bases at V and 2 bases at J, leaving 2 bases unmatched. DNA for the CDR3: TGCGCCAGCAGCTTGGATGGGACAGGGGCCTACAATGAGCAGTTCTTC. This sequence encodes CASSLDGTGAYNEQFF.

This clonotype appeared many times. The CDR3 DNA sequence: TGTGCCAGCAGGTTAACCTACGAGCAGTACTTC. It translates to CASRLTYEQYF. V is TRBV2 and J is TRBJ2-7, with unresolved D. V lost 6 bases, J lost 2 bases, and 5 bases lay in between. The CDR3 has 11 residues. Germline CDR1 SNHLY, CDR2 FYNNEI.

The chain couples TRBV12-3 or TRBV12-4 to TRBJ1-2, with D unresolved. The CDR3 totals 14 residues. Trimming cost V 6 bases and J 0 bases, with 11 bases left between them. CDR3 in amino acids: CASSRSLANYGYTF. CDR3 bases: TGTGCCAGCAGCCGTTCCCTAGCTAACTATGGCTACACCTTC.

This sequence joins TRBV4-3 and TRBJ2-2; TRBD1 might be the D (5 bases). CDR3 length: 15 amino acids. V was clipped by 0 bases and J by 3 bases, with 8 bases between them. Per germline, CDR1 LGHNA and CDR2 YSLEER. CDR3 coding DNA: TGCGCCAGCAGCCAAGACAGGGCGGACACCGGGGAGCTGTTTTTT. It codes for CASSQDRADTGELFF.

This clonotype was recorded at least ten times. J is TRBJ1-2 and V is TRBV27; a weak D match, TRBD1 (5 bases). Trimming stripped 6 bases from V and 5 bases from J, with 10 bases between. The CDR3 is 12 amino acids. Germline CDR1 MNHEY, CDR2 SMNVEV (reference sequence). CDR3 amino acids: CASRGQIYGYTF. In nucleotides, the CDR3 is TGTGCCAGCAGGGGGCAAATTTATGGCTACACCTTC.

The V gene is TRBV20-1, the J gene TRBJ1-1, with TRBD1 as a possible D gene (6 bases). V lost 1 base and J lost 9, with 18 bases in between. Germline values: CDR1 DFQATT, CDR2 SNEGSKA (reference sequence). This CDR3 has 14 amino acids. The CDR3 bases are TGCAGTGCTAGAGGAGTTTCGGGGGGCGTACAAGCTTTCTTT. Its translation: CSARGVSGGVQAFF.

This clonotype was found a few times. V gene TRBV27 combines with J gene TRBJ1-1; D not certain. CDR1 MNHEY and CDR2 SMNVEV come from the germline V gene (reference sequence). Deletions cut 4 bases from V and 5 bases from J, with 11 bases between. This CDR3 comprises 13 residues. This CDR3 reads CASSSGLGTEAFF. The CDR3 nucleotides read TGTGCCAGCAGTTCCGGACTCGGAACTGAAGCTTTCTTT.

The rearrangement joins TRBV18 to TRBJ1-1; D might be TRBD1 (5 bases). Looked up from germline, CDR1 is KGHSH and CDR2 is LQKENI. The CDR3 loop spans 17 amino acids. V was shortened by 4 bases and J by 7 bases, with 25 bases between the two germline ends. The CDR3 DNA reads as TGTGCCAGCTCACGGACGACACTCACCGGGACTTCGGGTGAAGCTTTCTTT. It yields the protein CASSRTTLTGTSGEAFF.

This clonotype was seen ten or more times. J is TRBJ1-3 and V is TRBV29-1, with 7 bases that match TRBD1. Germline CDR1 and CDR2: SQVTM and ANQGSEA. Trimming at V came to 6 bases and at J to 0 bases, leaving 11 bases not matched to a gene. The CDR3 is 16 residues long. The CDR3 loop reads CSVAYSRGSSGNTIYF. As DNA, the CDR3 is TGCAGCGTGGCATATTCCAGGGGGTCCTCTGGAAACACCATATATTTT.

This sequence joins TRBV7-2 and TRBJ1-2; D uncertain. The CDR3 runs to 14 residues. Trimming shortened V by 4 bases and J by 4 bases, and 13 bases separated the two germline ends. Germline V gene lookup returns CDR1 SGHTA and CDR2 FQGNSA. The CDR3 spells CASSYPGTLYGYTF. Here the CDR3 DNA reads TGTGCCAGCAGCTACCCGGGTACCCTCTATGGCTACACCTTC.

The chain recombines TRBV18 with TRBJ2-4; no definite D call. Germline CDR1 and CDR2: KGHSH and LQKENI. V shed 3 bases and J shed 1 base, with 13 bases lying between them. The CDR3 sequence is 16 residues long. CDR3 nucleotide sequence: TGTGCCAGCTCACCCCCCAATGTGGGGGCCAAAAACATTCAGTACTTC. Protein product: CASSPPNVGAKNIQYF.

This clonotype came up a few times. The chain links TRBV5-1 to TRBJ2-7, with a weak D call TRBD1 (6 bases). V was shortened by 4 bases and J by 4 bases, with 12 bases between the two germline ends. Germline CDR1 is SGHRS and CDR2 is YFSETQ. This CDR3 has 13 residues. The CDR3 coding sequence is TGCGCCAGCAGCCCCGGACAGATTTACGAGCAGTACTTC. Translating gives CASSPGQIYEQYF.

This chain joins TRBV20-1 and TRBJ2-5; 9 bases line up with TRBD1. The germline V gene has CDR1 DFQATT and CDR2 SNEGSKA (reference sequence). CDR3 length equals 14 residues. V trimming: 6 bases; J trimming: 5 bases; junction bases outside the gene matches: 10. The CDR3: CSAPKPGQGETQYF. The CDR3 DNA sequence: TGCAGTGCCCCCAAACCGGGACAGGGTGAGACCCAGTACTTC.

The J gene is TRBJ1-1, the V gene TRBV27; no clear D gene. CDR1 and CDR2 from the germline V gene are MNHEY and SMNVEV (reference sequence). This CDR3 is 13 amino acids long. V was clipped by 3 bases and J by 3 bases, with 8 bases between them. The CDR3 region has the DNA TGTGCCAGCAGTTTCAGGCCTTACACTGAAGCTTTCTTT. It encodes CASSFRPYTEAFF.

The chain carries TRBV27 and TRBJ2-7; TRBD2 aligns across 10 bases. This CDR3 is 14 amino acids long. J was trimmed by 3 bases and V by 5 bases; bases with no gene match: 4. The germline V gene has CDR1 MNHEY and CDR2 SMNVEV (reference sequence). The CDR3: CASSIAGGFYEQYF. The CDR3, as DNA: TGTGCCAGCAGTATAGCGGGGGGTTTCTACGAGCAGTACTTC.

There are many counts of this clonotype. V gene TRBV29-1 combines with J gene TRBJ1-2; D may be TRBD1 (5 bases). In germline, CDR1 is SQVTM, CDR2 ANQGSEA. This CDR3 region has 15 residues. The ends were cut back, 6 bases at V and 7 bases at J, with 24 bases in the middle. The CDR3 here is CSVGGVRGGQSGYTF. CDR3 DNA: TGCAGCGTCGGGGGTGTCCGGGGAGGTCAGTCTGGCTACACCTTC.

This chain uses TRBV18 with TRBJ2-3; D assignment may be TRBD1 or TRBD2 (6 bases each). Per the germline V gene, CDR1 is KGHSH and CDR2 is LQKENI. CDR3 length: 18 residues. V was pared by 2 bases and J by 5 bases, with 23 bases between. The chain's CDR3 is CASSPSTAAGRGLDTQYF. The DNA of the CDR3 is TGTGCCAGCTCACCATCAACCGCCGCGGGAAGGGGGTTAGATACGCAGTATTTT.

The chain employs TRBV18 and TRBJ2-7, with D unclear. Germline CDR1 KGHSH, CDR2 LQKENI. V shed 0 bases and J shed 3 bases, with 12 bases lying between them. The CDR3 is made up of 15 amino acids. CDR3: CASSPPGASGYEQYF. CDR3 nucleotide sequence: TGTGCCAGCTCACCACCGGGCGCGTCTGGCTACGAGCAGTACTTC.